This T cell receptor (beta chain) is from a study of early T cells in non-severe SARS-CoV-2 infection. At the level of the study: It was bulk RNA from unsorted whole blood that was sequenced, and the chains were unpaired.

In the case of this clonotype: The antigen remains undetermined.

Points from the study as a whole: Private and CD4 specificities were missed by VDJdb matching, skewed to anti-spike CD8.

Separate cDNA molecules each had unique molecular identifiers attached to them. TCRdb re-called the 5' RACE reads with MiXCR, one entry per CDR3 protein. Of 35,000 to 50,000 distinct CDR3 sequences in the sample, less than 6.5% were seen once. The source material was whole blood, sampled at baseline. The origin of this receptor is an adult who was a healthcare worker with PCR-confirmed SARS-CoV-2 infection or an uninfected control (not recorded which).

CDR3 in amino acids: CASSSTLPLHF. The CDR3 DNA sequence: TGTGCCAGCAGCTCTACCTTACCCCTCCACTTT. The chain joins TRBV7-9 to TRBJ1-6; D gene ambiguous. V lost 4 bases and J 12 bases, leaving 7 bases between the germline ends. Germline-derived CDR1 and CDR2 are SEHNR and FQNEAQ (reference sequence). This CDR3 is built from 11 residues.